The T cell receptor beta chain under discussion was sequenced for a study of CD8+ T cells in alopecia areata. General study findings and limits: Normal scalp showed lower clonality than lesional scalp, especially alopecia totalis/universalis.

It was cDNA, reverse transcribed from extracted RNA, that served as the sequencing template. The assay was immunoSEQ multiplex PCR, and TCRdb's table has in-frame clones only and misses some. The sample yields roughly 20,000 clones, roughly 62% seen once. Points on this clone: Its matching antigen is unknown.

Sorting separated CD25+CD127- cells from the CD4+ cells of 4 to 6 patients. Researchers took lesional scalp punch biopsies and peripheral blood from people who were alopecia areata patients. The CDR3 consists of 16 residues. Germline CDR1 and CDR2: SGHTA and FQGNSA. V was pared by 5 bases and J by 5 bases, with 18 bases between. The V gene is TRBV7-2, the J gene TRBJ2-2; D may be TRBD2 (6 bases). This receptor was obtained from a human donor with alopecia areata. The sample consisted of CD4+ Tregs sorted from blood. CDR3 in amino acids: CASSRGGSRGTGELFF. The CDR3 coding sequence is TGTGCCAGCAGCCGTGGGGGGTCTAGAGGGACCGGGGAGCTGTTTTTT.